A selection of T cell receptor beta chains follows, all from one sample in a study of high-grade serous ovarian cancer treatment subgroups. Sequencing used immunoSEQ multiplex PCR; TCRdb keeps in-frame clones, though not all of them. The sample includes approximately 2,600 clones, roughly four fifths seen only once; the top ten take approximately 8.9%. Sequencing used tumor tissue. The receptors come from a human donor with high-grade serous ovarian cancer. Both conserved end residues are part of each CDR3. Each record gives: clone size, J gene, D gene, V gene, CDR3 protein. D genes are given only for firm matches. Where a row states a size, it is once, few, many or the class of an expanded clone; other rows omit it.

once,TRBJ2-7,-,TRBV11-2,CASSLGAGQYF
-,TRBJ2-1,TRBD1,TRBV19,CASSGGRGWNEQFF
-,TRBJ2-3,-,TRBV7-9,CASSFDYHTQYF
-,TRBJ2-1,-,TRBV28,CASKGGGAYNEQFF
-,TRBJ2-1,-,TRBV28,CASYEEFHNEQFF
-,TRBJ2-1,-,TRBV6-5,CASSRAYNEQFF
few,TRBJ2-2,-,TRBV5-1,CASSPKDRYTGELFF
-,TRBJ2-1,TRBD2,TRBV6-5,CASRRGTSGDNEQFF
-,TRBJ2-3,TRBD2,TRBV27,CASSWTSGATDTQYF
-,TRBJ2-3,TRBD2,TRBV7-9,CASSSGQTSAHTDTQYF
-,TRBJ1-1,-,TRBV5-1,CASSLETGTNTEAFF
-,TRBJ2-5,TRBD2,TRBV28,CASHDPSGRNWETQYF
-,TRBJ2-7,-,TRBV28,CASTQPGLDEQYF
-,TRBJ2-1,-,TRBV27,CASSLRTYNEQFF
-,TRBJ2-6,-,TRBV6-5,CASSNAVAGANVLTF